What follows are 9 T cell receptor beta chains derived from one specimen sequenced in a study of cytomegalovirus exposure and HLA in healthy donors. The data were produced by immunoSEQ multiplex PCR, yet TCRdb's version contains in-frame clones alone and is incomplete. The sample carries some 160,000 clones, roughly 91% recorded once. Input material: PBMCs. The receptors originated from a man aged 18 to 29 in good health and CMV-seronegative.

V usage is TRBV4-3 and J usage is TRBJ2-3; D gene uncertain. The CDR3 consists of 14 residues. Trimming took 2 bases from V and 2 from J, leaving 8 bases between them. CDR1 and CDR2 from the germline V gene are LGHNA and YSLEER. The DNA for the CDR3 is TGCGCCAGCAGCCAAAGCGAAGACACAGATACGCAGTATTTT. This gives the protein CASSQSEDTDTQYF.

The V and J genes are TRBV2 and TRBJ1-2; 7 bases align to TRBD1. From germline, CDR1 is SNHLY and CDR2 FYNNEI. V dropped 6 bases and J dropped 7; count of bases not matched to a gene: 8. The CDR3 covers 13 residues. CDR3 in DNA: TGTGCCAGCAGCCAGGGGGATCGGTCTGGCTACACCTTC. Translating it yields CASSQGDRSGYTF.

This chain joins TRBV14 and TRBJ2-2; D remains unclear. CDR1 and CDR2 (germline): SGHDN, FVKESK. CDR3 length: 14 residues. With 4 bases removed from V and 5 bases from J, the gap between germline ends came to 11 bases. In nucleotides, the CDR3 is TGTGCCAGCAGCCCAGGATCGCTGACCGGGGAGCTGTTTTTT. This sequence encodes CASSPGSLTGELFF.

This clone was observed a handful of times. The chain couples TRBV10-3 to TRBJ2-7; D is undetermined. This CDR3 spans 14 amino acids. V was shortened by 5 bases and J by 0 bases, with 11 bases between the two germline ends. CDR1 ENHRY and CDR2 SYGVKD come from the germline V gene. The CDR3 spells CAISYDTDSYEQYF. For the CDR3, the DNA is TGTGCCATCAGTTACGACACCGACTCCTACGAGCAGTACTTC.

This clone came up a few times. V usage is TRBV5-6 and J usage is TRBJ1-5, with D possibly being TRBD1 (5 bases). CDR3 length equals 15 residues. Trimming shortened V by 4 bases and J by 4 bases, and 15 bases separated the two germline ends. Germline CDR1 and CDR2: SGHDT and YYEEEE. As DNA, the CDR3 is TGTGCCAGCAGCCGGGAGGGCAGGGAGAATCAGCCCCAGCATTTT. It is translated as CASSREGRENQPQHF.

This clone showed up just a few times. The rearrangement uses TRBV10-3 and TRBJ2-5; 7 bases align to TRBD2. Trimming removed 8 bases from V and 2 bases from J; junction bases left unmatched: 2. Germline V CDR1 and CDR2: ENHRY, SYGVKD. The CDR3 has 12 amino acids. The CDR3 coding sequence is TGTGCCATCGGGGGGGTTCAAGAGACCCAGTACTTC. Translated, it gives CAIGGVQETQYF.

This rearrangement joins TRBV28 to TRBJ1-5; D gene ambiguous. The V end was cut by 5 bases, the J end by 6 bases, with 17 bases between. The germline V gene has CDR1 MDHEN and CDR2 SYDVKM. The CDR3 totals 15 residues. For the CDR3, the DNA is TGTGCCAGCAGTGGCCCCGGGGTCTCGGGTCAGCCCCAGCATTTT. Translation: CASSGPGVSGQPQHF.

The J gene is TRBJ2-7, the V gene TRBV5-6; weak D call: TRBD1 (5 bases). The CDR3 is 14 amino acids. Trimming pared 2 bases from V and 4 bases from J, leaving 13 bases between. From germline, CDR1 is SGHDT and CDR2 YYEEEE. In nucleotides, the CDR3 is TGTGCCAGCAGCTTAAGGGGAAGTGGTTACGAGCAGTACGTC. This codes for CASSLRGSGYEQYV.

The chain links TRBV4-2 to TRBJ2-5, with D perhaps matching TRBD2 (7 bases). Germline V gives CDR1 LGHNA, CDR2 YNFKEQ. The V end lost 0 bases, the J end lost 5 bases, and 16 bases lay between the germline ends. The CDR3 has 16 amino acids. This CDR3 is CASSQDRGAGFETQYF. The CDR3 nucleotides read TGTGCCAGCAGCCAAGATCGGGGGGCAGGATTCGAGACCCAGTACTTC.